This is a list of T cell receptor beta chains from one sample in a study of blood T cell repertoires in COVID-19. Clones were read by immunoSEQ multiplex PCR, and TCRdb kept only the in-frame ones, dropping some. Among approximately 170,000 clones listed, roughly 87% were seen once. The source material was peripheral blood. These receptors were taken from a man younger than 35 who had recovered from COVID-19. Both conserved end residues are part of each CDR3. The D gene is left open where the match is weak. Part of the rows lack a size; the others show once, few, many or a class for expanded clones.

D,size,J,V,DNA,CDR3
NA,NA,TRBJ2-3,TRBV6-1,TGTGCCAGCAGTTCCTACACAGATACGCAGTATTTT,CASSSYTDTQYF
NA,NA,TRBJ2-7,TRBV27,TGTGCCAGCAGACCCCGCCGGGGAAAGGACGAGCAGTACTTC,CASRPRRGKDEQYF
NA,NA,TRBJ2-1,TRBV4-3,TGCGCCAGCAGCCAAGATAAAGTCAGGGACTACAATGAGCAGTTCTTC,CASSQDKVRDYNEQFF
NA,NA,TRBJ2-7,TRBV5-1,TGCGCCAGCAGCTTGCAGGAAAACTACGAGCAGTACTTC,CASSLQENYEQYF
NA,NA,TRBJ2-2,TRBV7-9,TGTGCCAGCAGCGTCCACGACAGCGGGGAGCTGTTTTTT,CASSVHDSGELFF
NA,once,TRBJ2-7,TRBV9,TGTGCCAGCAGCGGCAACAGGGGGGGTTTGTCCTACGAGCAGTACTTC,CASSGNRGGLSYEQYF
TRBD1,NA,TRBJ1-2,TRBV27,TGTGCCAGCAGTTTATTGGGGACAGGGCTCTATGGCTACACCTTC,CASSLLGTGLYGYTF
TRBD1,NA,TRBJ2-5,TRBV5-6,TGTGCCAGCAGCTTACGGACAGGGGCGCAAGAGACCCAGTACTTC,CASSLRTGAQETQYF
NA,NA,TRBJ2-6,TRBV11-3,TGTGCCAGCAGCTTAGGAGGGTCTGGGGCCAACGTCCTGACTTTC,CASSLGGSGANVLTF
TRBD1,NA,TRBJ2-1,TRBV24-1,TGTGCCACCAGTGATGGGGACCCCGGGACAGGCTACAATGAGCAGTTCTTC,CATSDGDPGTGYNEQFF
NA,NA,TRBJ1-3,TRBV7-9,TGTGCCAGCAGTGCAGTTATGGGGCCATCTGGAAACACCATATATTTT,CASSAVMGPSGNTIYF
NA,NA,TRBJ1-6,TRBV14,TGTGCCAGCAGGGCTAAGGAGGACGGGGTTTATTCACCCCTCCACTTT,CASRAKEDGVYSPLHF
NA,few,TRBJ1-6,TRBV14,TGTGCCAGCAGCCAAGCTTCACGGGGGGGGAATTCACCCCTCCACTTT,CASSQASRGGNSPLHF
TRBD1,NA,TRBJ1-5,TRBV6-5,TGTGCCAGCAGAGGACAGGGGATCAATCAGCCCCAGCATTTT,CASRGQGINQPQHF
TRBD1,NA,TRBJ1-1,TRBV6-5,TGTGCCAGCAGTTACGGGTCAGGGGGCGTCCAAGCTTTCTTT,CASSYGSGGVQAFF
TRBD1,NA,TRBJ2-7,TRBV5-8,TGTGCCAGCAGTCGTCGACAGGGCAACTACGAGCAGTACTTC,CASSRRQGNYEQYF
NA,once,TRBJ1-1,TRBV7-9,TGTGCCAGCAGCTACACCGGGACTTTACACACTGAAGCTTTCTTT,CASSYTGTLHTEAFF
TRBD2,NA,TRBJ2-1,TRBV7-8,TGTGCCAGCAGCCCCACTAGCGGTACCTACAATGAGCAGTTCTTC,CASSPTSGTYNEQFF
TRBD2,NA,TRBJ2-5,TRBV25-1,TGTGCCAGCAGTTTAGTGGGAGGGCCAGAGACCCAGTACTTC,CASSLVGGPETQYF
TRBD1,NA,TRBJ2-1,TRBV28,TGTGCCAGCAGTCGGGACAGCCTGGGGGATGAGCAGTTCTTC,CASSRDSLGDEQFF
NA,NA,TRBJ1-1,TRBV18,TGTGCCAGCTCACCTAACGGACAGCCGAACACTGAAGCTTTCTTT,CASSPNGQPNTEAFF
NA,NA,TRBJ1-1,TRBV2,TGTGCCAGCAGAGCGACAGGAGAGAACACTGAAGCTTTCTTT,CASRATGENTEAFF
NA,NA,TRBJ1-5,TRBV3-1/TRBV3-2,TGTGCCAGCAGCCTCCAGGGGAATCAGCCCCAGCATTTT,CASSLQGNQPQHF
NA,once,TRBJ1-4,TRBV7-2,TGTGCCAGCAGCCCTAGGTCCGGGACAACTAATGAAAAACTGTTTTTT,CASSPRSGTTNEKLFF
NA,once,TRBJ2-7,TRBV7-6,TGTGCCAGCAGCCCGCGAGGAACACAAACCTACGAGCAGTACTTC,CASSPRGTQTYEQYF
TRBD2,NA,TRBJ2-2,TRBV7-2,TGTGCCAGCAGCCTGAGTAGCGGGAACGGGGAGCTGTTTTTT,CASSLSSGNGELFF
TRBD1,NA,TRBJ2-5,TRBV9,TGTGCCAGCAACCGAGGGGGCACTGAGACCCAGTACTTC,CASNRGGTETQYF
TRBD1,NA,TRBJ1-2,TRBV7-2,TGTGCCAGCAGCTCCCCAACCGGGACAGGGGTAAGGGGCTACACCTTC,CASSSPTGTGVRGYTF
NA,NA,TRBJ2-6,TRBV4-3,TGCGCCAGCAGCCAAGCCACTGGGGCAGCTGGGGCCAACGTCCTGACTTTC,CASSQATGAAGANVLTF
TRBD2,NA,TRBJ2-1,TRBV10-1,TGCGCCAGCATAGGAAGAGCGGGGACGTTCGCTGAGCAGTTCTTC,CASIGRAGTFAEQFF
TRBD1,NA,TRBJ2-7,TRBV19,TGTGCCAGTAGTATTACAGGGGCCTTCTCCTACGAGCAGTACTTC,CASSITGAFSYEQYF
NA,NA,TRBJ2-5,TRBV27,TGTGCCAGCAGTCCCCAGCTAGGGAGGCGACAGACCCAGTACTTC,CASSPQLGRRQTQYF
TRBD1,once,TRBJ1-1,TRBV6-6,TGTGCCAGCAGTTACGACAGGGAGGTTGTTGAAGCTTTCTTT,CASSYDREVVEAFF
NA,once,TRBJ1-6,TRBV21-1,TGTGCCAGCAGCAAAGGATCCGGGACAACTCTCGATTCACCCCTCCACTTT,CASSKGSGTTLDSPLHF
TRBD1,once,TRBJ1-2,TRBV7-2,TGTGCCAGCAGCCCCGAGGGGGCCCTAGCTAACTATGGCTACACCTTC,CASSPEGALANYGYTF
NA,NA,TRBJ2-5,TRBV5-5,TGTGCCAGCAGCTTTGTGGACAGAGAAGAGACCCAGTACTTC,CASSFVDREETQYF
TRBD1,NA,TRBJ1-1,TRBV29-1,TGCAGCGCGCACAGGGGAGACACTGAAGCTTTCTTT,CSAHRGDTEAFF
NA,NA,TRBJ1-5,TRBV28,TGTGCCAGCAGTCCAAATCCACAGGGAGGGGGCAATCAGCCCCAGCATTTT,CASSPNPQGGGNQPQHF
TRBD1,NA,TRBJ2-2,TRBV5-1,TGCGCCAGCAGCTTGGCCCGGGACAGGGGGGCGAGATCGAACACCGGGGAGCTGTTTTTT,CASSLARDRGARSNTGELFF
NA,NA,TRBJ2-5,TRBV28,TGTGCCAGCAGTTTAGACACCCTGGAAACCCAGTACTTC,CASSLDTLETQYF
TRBD2,NA,TRBJ2-1,TRBV9,TGTGCCAGCAGCCCCTTTGGGGCCCTAACCGGCGGGAGGAATTACAATGAGCAGTTCTTC,CASSPFGALTGGRNYNEQFF
TRBD2,once,TRBJ2-7,TRBV27,TGTGCCAGCAGTTTATGGGGGGGTAAGAGGGGCGAGCAGTACTTC,CASSLWGGKRGEQYF
TRBD1,NA,TRBJ1-1,TRBV9,TGTGCCAGCAGCGCCGGACAGGGGGGAGGAGCTTTCTTT,CASSAGQGGGAFF
NA,NA,TRBJ1-6,TRBV6-6,TGTGCCAGCACAACATTCGCAGGGGTAAATTCACCCCTCCACTTT,CASTTFAGVNSPLHF
NA,NA,TRBJ2-7,TRBV25-1,TGTGCCAGCAGTGATAGCGGTGTGCAGTACTTC,CASSDSGVQYF
TRBD2,once,TRBJ2-7,TRBV5-4,TGTGCCAGCAGCTCCGAAGCGGGAGGCCTAGGTGAGCAGTACTTC,CASSSEAGGLGEQYF
NA,NA,TRBJ2-1,TRBV7-2,TGTGCCAGCAGCTCCCTCCAGTGGAATGAGCAGTTCTTC,CASSSLQWNEQFF
NA,NA,TRBJ2-7,TRBV28,TGTGCCAGCAGTCATCCCTACGAGCAGTACTTC,CASSHPYEQYF
NA,NA,TRBJ2-7,TRBV6-2/TRBV6-3,TGTGCCAGCAGTTATCGGGACGAGCAGTACTTC,CASSYRDEQYF
NA,NA,TRBJ2-2,TRBV29-1,TGCAGCGTTGTAGGGGCCGGGGAGCTGTTTTTT,CSVVGAGELFF
TRBD2,few,TRBJ2-2,TRBV3-1/TRBV3-2,TGTGCCAGCAGCCCTGGGACTAGCGGTTACACCGGGGAGCTGTTTTTT,CASSPGTSGYTGELFF
NA,NA,TRBJ1-1,TRBV19,TGTGCCAGTAGTATCGGGTTGGAGCTGTTGAACACTGAAGCTTTCTTT,CASSIGLELLNTEAFF
TRBD2,NA,TRBJ2-3,TRBV9,TGTGCCAGCAGCGATAGCGGGAGGGGCACAGATACGCAGTATTTT,CASSDSGRGTDTQYF
NA,NA,TRBJ1-6,TRBV28,TGTGCCAGCAGTTTACCGGGGGTCGATTCACCCCTCCACTTT,CASSLPGVDSPLHF
NA,NA,TRBJ2-7,TRBV7-6,TGTGCCAGCAGCCGCTTGACAGACTCCTCCTACGAGCAGTACTTC,CASSRLTDSSYEQYF
NA,NA,TRBJ2-1,TRBV30,TGTGCCTGGGCTTGGAGGGTTAATGAGCAGTTCTTC,CAWAWRVNEQFF